The rows below give T cell receptor beta chains drawn from one sample of a study of vaccination and CD4 T cells after COVID-19. TCRdb reanalysed the PCR reads using MiXCR and keeps one entry per CDR3 protein. Found here are 15,000 to 18,000 distinct CDR3 sequences, about two fifths of them singletons; the top ten hold around 5.6%. The antigens these receptors bind are not known. Material: CD4+ T cells from blood, cultured in vitro, obtained before SARS-CoV-2 vaccination. All receptors derive from a human donor who had recovered from COVID-19. Each CDR3 is given with its conserved first and last residue. A D gene is named only where the DNA matches it firmly. Clone size is not always given. Where it is, it says once, few, many or a class for expanded clones.

clone_size: few
j_call: TRBJ1-6
v_call: TRBV4-2
cdr3_length: 15
d_call: .
cdr3_nt: TGTGCCAGCAGCCAAGACAGGGTAGGGAATTCACCCCTCCACTTT
cdr3_aa: CASSQDRVGNSPLHF

clone_size: .
j_call: TRBJ1-6
v_call: TRBV4-1
cdr3_length: 18
d_call: .
cdr3_nt: TGCGCCAGCAGCCGAGAGAGGCTGGACGGAGCCTATAATTCACCCCTCCACTTT
cdr3_aa: CASSRERLDGAYNSPLHF

clone_size: .
j_call: TRBJ1-1
v_call: TRBV6-2/TRBV6-3
cdr3_length: 13
d_call: .
cdr3_nt: TGTGCCAGCAGTTACACACTCACTACTGAAGCTTTCTTT
cdr3_aa: CASSYTLTTEAFF

clone_size: .
j_call: TRBJ2-7
v_call: TRBV6-1
cdr3_length: 14
d_call: .
cdr3_nt: TGTGCCAGCAGTCCCCGGGCAGGTTCCTACGAGCAGTACTTC
cdr3_aa: CASSPRAGSYEQYF

clone_size: .
j_call: TRBJ1-5
v_call: TRBV12-3/TRBV12-4
cdr3_length: 14
d_call: TRBD1
cdr3_nt: TGTGCCAGCAGTTGGGGACAGGGGGGCCAGCCCCAGCATTTT
cdr3_aa: CASSWGQGGQPQHF

clone_size: few
j_call: TRBJ1-2
v_call: TRBV15
cdr3_length: 14
d_call: .
cdr3_nt: TGTGCCACCAAATCAAACGGCAGAGACTATGGCTACACCTTC
cdr3_aa: CATKSNGRDYGYTF

clone_size: .
j_call: TRBJ1-3
v_call: TRBV28
cdr3_length: 15
d_call: .
cdr3_nt: TGTGCCAGCAGCCCAAACAGGGTAGCTGGAAACACCATATATTTT
cdr3_aa: CASSPNRVAGNTIYF

clone_size: few
j_call: TRBJ1-1
v_call: TRBV7-6
cdr3_length: 18
d_call: TRBD1
cdr3_nt: TGTGCCAGCAGCCGAAATATGGTGGGACAGGGGACCCCCACTGAAGCTTTCTTT
cdr3_aa: CASSRNMVGQGTPTEAFF

clone_size: few
j_call: TRBJ2-3
v_call: TRBV6-1
cdr3_length: 13
d_call: .
cdr3_nt: TGTGCCATAAACCGGGACTCTTCAGATACGCAGTATTTT
cdr3_aa: CAINRDSSDTQYF

clone_size: .
j_call: TRBJ2-5
v_call: TRBV5-1
cdr3_length: 16
d_call: TRBD2
cdr3_nt: TGCGCCAGCAGCGAAGGACTAGCGGGAGCGGGAGAGACCCAGTACTTC
cdr3_aa: CASSEGLAGAGETQYF

clone_size: few
j_call: TRBJ1-2
v_call: TRBV6-1
cdr3_length: 15
d_call: .
cdr3_nt: TGTGCCAGCAGTACCTGGGGGGTCCGGCCAGACGGCTACACCTTC
cdr3_aa: CASSTWGVRPDGYTF

clone_size: .
j_call: TRBJ2-1
v_call: TRBV6-1
cdr3_length: 12
d_call: .
cdr3_nt: TGTGCCAGCAGCATTAGGGAGGATGAGCAGTTCTTC
cdr3_aa: CASSIREDEQFF

clone_size: .
j_call: TRBJ2-3
v_call: TRBV5-8
cdr3_length: 14
d_call: .
cdr3_nt: TGTGCCAGCAGCTTGCTACCTTACACAGATACGCAGTATTTT
cdr3_aa: CASSLLPYTDTQYF

clone_size: few
j_call: TRBJ2-5
v_call: TRBV7-2
cdr3_length: 15
d_call: .
cdr3_nt: TGTGCCAGCGGAACCTTCGGGCGGGGTCGGGAGACCCAGTACTTC
cdr3_aa: CASGTFGRGRETQYF

clone_size: .
j_call: TRBJ1-1
v_call: TRBV7-8
cdr3_length: 15
d_call: .
cdr3_nt: TGTGCCAGCAGCTCTCACTACAGGGATTCGGCTGAAGCTTTCTTT
cdr3_aa: CASSSHYRDSAEAFF

clone_size: few
j_call: TRBJ1-1
v_call: TRBV6-1
cdr3_length: 11
d_call: .
cdr3_nt: TGTGCCAGCTTAAGGGGGTATGAAGCTTTCTTT
cdr3_aa: CASLRGYEAFF

clone_size: .
j_call: TRBJ1-3
v_call: TRBV6-5
cdr3_length: 18
d_call: TRBD1
cdr3_nt: TGTGCCAGCAGTTACTCGGCCGGGACAGCCGTCTCTGGAAACACCATATATTTT
cdr3_aa: CASSYSAGTAVSGNTIYF

clone_size: .
j_call: TRBJ1-1
v_call: TRBV28
cdr3_length: 16
d_call: .
cdr3_nt: TGTGCCACCCTGTCGTGGCCGCGCGGATGGGACACTGAAGCTTTCTTT
cdr3_aa: CATLSWPRGWDTEAFF

clone_size: few
j_call: TRBJ1-1
v_call: TRBV19
cdr3_length: 14
d_call: .
cdr3_nt: TGTGCCAGTAGTATGGCAGGGCGGGACACTGAAGCTTTCTTT
cdr3_aa: CASSMAGRDTEAFF

clone_size: medium-sized
j_call: TRBJ1-1
v_call: TRBV19
cdr3_length: 16
d_call: TRBD1
cdr3_nt: TGTGCCAGTAGTATAGGGAGGGGACAGGTTAACACTGAAGCTTTCTTT
cdr3_aa: CASSIGRGQVNTEAFF

clone_size: .
j_call: TRBJ2-2
v_call: TRBV2
cdr3_length: 14
d_call: .
cdr3_nt: TGTGCCAGCAGTGAACAGGGGTTATCCGGGGAGCTGTTTTTT
cdr3_aa: CASSEQGLSGELFF

clone_size: .
j_call: TRBJ2-7
v_call: TRBV7-6
cdr3_length: 14
d_call: TRBD2
cdr3_nt: TGTGCCAGCAGCCCAGAGCGGGGAAACTACGAGCAGTACTTC
cdr3_aa: CASSPERGNYEQYF

clone_size: .
j_call: TRBJ2-3
v_call: TRBV6-4
cdr3_length: 14
d_call: TRBD1
cdr3_nt: TGTGCCAGCAGCTCTTCAACAGGGGCAGATACGCAGTATTTT
cdr3_aa: CASSSSTGADTQYF

clone_size: few
j_call: TRBJ1-2
v_call: TRBV12-3/TRBV12-4
cdr3_length: 12
d_call: .
cdr3_nt: TGTGCCAGCAGTGCCAGGGACTATGGCTACACCTTC
cdr3_aa: CASSARDYGYTF

clone_size: medium-sized
j_call: TRBJ2-7
v_call: TRBV7-7
cdr3_length: 13
d_call: TRBD1
cdr3_nt: TGTGCCAGCAGCCTAGACAGGGCCGGGGAGCAGTACTTC
cdr3_aa: CASSLDRAGEQYF

clone_size: .
j_call: TRBJ1-2
v_call: TRBV25-1
cdr3_length: 13
d_call: .
cdr3_nt: TGTGCCAGCAGCCGCGATGGGGTCTATGGCTACACCTTC
cdr3_aa: CASSRDGVYGYTF